The 15 T cell receptor beta chains below all came from one sample that was sequenced in a study of blood T cell repertoires in COVID-19. Repertoires were generated with immunoSEQ multiplex PCR, while TCRdb's copy carries only in-frame clones and drops some. The sample includes 160,000 or so clones, approximately 95% of them seen just once. Sequenced input: peripheral blood. Receptors were obtained from a woman aged 55-69 years with COVID-19, enrolled during active disease.

The chain recombines TRBV4-2 with TRBJ2-5; D is undetermined. The CDR3 sequence is 14 residues long. CDR1 LGHNA and CDR2 YNFKEQ come from the germline V gene. V dropped 1 base and J dropped 1 base, with 7 bases sitting between them. CDR3 nucleotide sequence: TGTGCCAGCAGCCAAGTACAGTCCCAAGAGACCCAGTACTTC. Its protein product is CASSQVQSQETQYF.

V is TRBV6-2 or TRBV6-3 and J is TRBJ2-2; D remains ambiguous. The V end was cut by 5 bases, the J end by 5 bases, with 3 bases between. The CDR3 contains 11 residues. Germline V CDR1 and CDR2: MNHEY, SVGEGT. CDR3 loop: CASSPTGELFF. DNA of the CDR3: TGTGCCAGCAGTCCAACCGGGGAGCTGTTTTTT.

This sequence joins TRBV5-1 and TRBJ1-1; maybe TRBD1 (5 bases). This CDR3 comprises 15 residues. Germline CDR1 reads SGHRS; CDR2 reads YFSETQ. The V gene lost 2 bases and the J gene lost 1 base, with 12 bases spanning the gap. CDR3 in amino acids: CASSLLQGRNTEAFF. DNA of the CDR3: TGCGCCAGCAGCTTACTTCAGGGTCGGAACACTGAAGCTTTCTTT.

The rearrangement uses TRBV4-3 and TRBJ2-7, with 9 bases that match TRBD1. The germline V gene encodes CDR1 LGHNA and CDR2 YSLEER. V was pared by 5 bases and J by 2 bases, with 4 bases of the junction left unmatched. There are 14 residues in the CDR3. CDR3 in amino acids: CASSWDRDTYEQYF. CDR3 nucleotide sequence: TGCGCCAGCAGCTGGGACAGGGATACCTACGAGCAGTACTTC.

The V call is TRBV27, the J call TRBJ1-5; D remains unclear. Between the trimmed V and J ends, which lost 0 bases and 3 bases, there was a span of 12 bases. The V gene's germline CDR1 is MNHEY and CDR2 SMNVEV (reference sequence). This CDR3 has 16 residues. The CDR3 sequence is CASSLSPRAFNQPQHF. CDR3 DNA: TGTGCCAGCAGTTTATCTCCGAGGGCCTTCAATCAGCCCCAGCATTTT.

V usage is TRBV7-8 and J usage is TRBJ1-1; D is undetermined. V was shortened by 1 base and J by 5 bases, with 11 bases between the two germline ends. Germline CDR1 is SGHVS and CDR2 is FQNEAQ. This CDR3 spans 14 amino acids. The CDR3 coding sequence is TGTGCCAGCAGCTTAGGTAGCGTCGGAACTGAAGCTTTCTTT. Protein product: CASSLGSVGTEAFF.

The chain is built from TRBV11-2 and TRBJ2-3, with TRBD2 matching over 7 bases. Germline loops: CDR1 SGHAT, CDR2 FQNNGV. With 5 bases clipped from V and 1 base from J, the junction kept 9 bases outside the gene matches. The length of the CDR3 is 16 residues. CDR3 in DNA: TGTGCCAGCAGCCAAGAGGGGAGGGTGGGCACAGATACGCAGTATTTT. This translates into CASSQEGRVGTDTQYF.

V usage is TRBV4-1 and J usage is TRBJ1-2; 8 bases map to TRBD1. The CDR3 covers 14 residues. Trimming at V came to 2 bases and at J to 8 bases, leaving 7 bases not matched to a gene. CDR1 and CDR2 from the germline V gene are MGHRA and YSYEKL. The CDR3 protein is CASSQPGQGRGYTF. In nucleotides, the CDR3 is TGCGCCAGCAGCCAACCCGGACAGGGACGCGGCTACACCTTC.

This sequence joins TRBV6-1 and TRBJ2-3; TRBD2 matches 11 bases. With 3 bases clipped from V and 3 bases from J, the junction kept 2 bases outside the gene matches. The germline gives CDR1 MNHNS, CDR2 SASEGT. The CDR3 spans 15 residues. This CDR3 reads CASSETSGETDTQYF. The CDR3 DNA is TGTGCCAGCAGTGAGACTAGCGGGGAAACAGATACGCAGTATTTT.

The genes are TRBV27 and TRBJ2-3; a weak D match, TRBD2 (5 bases). There are 13 residues in the CDR3. CDR1 is MNHEY and CDR2 is SMNVEV in the germline V gene (reference sequence). V dropped 2 bases and J dropped 6 bases, with 9 bases sitting between them. This CDR3 reads CASSLGTSDTQYF. For the CDR3, the DNA is TGTGCCAGCAGTTTAGGTACTAGTGATACGCAGTATTTT.

This chain connects TRBV12-3 or TRBV12-4 to TRBJ1-5; no clear D. This CDR3 is 13 amino acids long. V was pared by 3 bases and J by 5 bases, with 8 bases between. CDR3 DNA: TGTGCCAGCAGTTTGATACGGGATCAGCCCCAGCATTTT. This translates into CASSLIRDQPQHF.

The J gene is TRBJ2-1, the V gene TRBV7-9; 9 bases align to TRBD2. Germline-derived CDR1 and CDR2 are SEHNR and FQNEAQ (reference sequence). V was pared by 5 bases and J by 7 bases, with 12 bases of the junction left unmatched. This CDR3 is 16 amino acids long. DNA of the CDR3: TGTGCCAGCAGCCCACGGGTCCTAGCGGGGTTAAATGAGCAGTTCTTC. Amino acid sequence: CASSPRVLAGLNEQFF.

J is TRBJ1-4 and V is TRBV6-2 or TRBV6-3, with D uncertain. CDR3 length: 13 amino acids. CDR1 and CDR2 (germline): MNHEY, SVGEGT. Trimming pared 5 bases from V and 0 bases from J, leaving 4 bases between. CDR3 protein: CASSRATNEKLFF. The CDR3 bases are TGTGCCAGCAGTCGCGCAACTAATGAAAAACTGTTTTTT.

This chain links TRBV7-3 with TRBJ1-3; D is undetermined. V was cut by 3 bases and J by 2 bases, with 5 bases left in between. Germline values: CDR1 SGHTA, CDR2 FQGTGA. The CDR3 is made up of 13 amino acids. The CDR3 here is CASSFSPGNTIYF. CDR3 nucleotides: TGTGCCAGCAGCTTCTCTCCTGGAAACACCATATATTTT. Full variable domain (outside the CDR3, taken from reference TRBV7-3 and TRBJ1-3): GAGVSQTPSNKVTEKGKYVELRCDPISGHTALYWYRQSLGQGPEFLIYFQGTGAADDSGLPNDRFFAVRPEGSVSTLKIQRTERGDSAVYLCASSFSPGNTIYFGEGSWLTVV.

The J gene is TRBJ2-6, the V gene TRBV19; D perhaps matches TRBD1 (6 bases). The V gene lost 5 bases and the J gene lost 1 base, with 15 bases spanning the gap. This CDR3 has 17 residues. CDR1 LNHDA and CDR2 SQIVND come from the germline V gene (reference sequence). CDR3 amino acids: CASSFQGLLSGANVLTF. The CDR3 DNA is TGTGCCAGTAGTTTCCAGGGGCTACTTTCTGGGGCCAACGTCCTGACTTTC. Filled out from reference TRBV19 and TRBJ2-6, the complete variable domain reads DGGITQSPKYLFRKEGQNVTLSCEQNLNHDAMYWYRQDPGQGLRLIYYSQIVNDFQKGDIAEGYSVSREKKESFPLTVTSAQKNPTAFYLCASSFQGLLSGANVLTFGAGSRLTVL.